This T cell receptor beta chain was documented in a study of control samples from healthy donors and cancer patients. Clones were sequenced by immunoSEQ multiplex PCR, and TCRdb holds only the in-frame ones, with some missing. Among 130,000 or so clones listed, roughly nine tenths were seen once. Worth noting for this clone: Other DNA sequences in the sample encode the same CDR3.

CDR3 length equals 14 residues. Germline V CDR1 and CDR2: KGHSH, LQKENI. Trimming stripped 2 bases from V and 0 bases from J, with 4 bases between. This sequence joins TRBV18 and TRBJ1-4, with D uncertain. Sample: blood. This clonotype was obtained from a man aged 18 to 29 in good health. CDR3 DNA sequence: TGTGCCAGCTCACCAGGAGCAACTAATGAAAAACTGTTTTTT. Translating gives CASSPGATNEKLFF.